A single sample is the source of the 18 T cell receptor beta chains below, sequenced in a study of cytomegalovirus exposure and HLA in healthy donors. The PCR made use of 60 Vbeta and 13 Jbeta primers. TCRdb's copy holds only in-frame clones and misses some; the assay was immunoSEQ multiplex PCR. The data hold around 45,000 clones, with about half observed a single time. The specimen was PBMCs. Receptor source: a man in his 60s in good health and CMV-seronegative.

The chain employs TRBV5-1 and TRBJ2-5; 7 bases line up with TRBD1. Germline V lookup: CDR1 SGHRS, CDR2 YFSETQ. Germline trimming cut 3 bases from V and 5 bases from J; bases unmatched to any gene: 4. The CDR3 runs to 13 residues. CDR3 amino acids: CASSWDSIETQYF. Here the CDR3 DNA reads TGCGCCAGCAGCTGGGACAGTATCGAGACCCAGTACTTC.

This chain links TRBV2 with TRBJ2-1; the match to TRBD2 covers 10 bases. Germline assignment: CDR1 SNHLY and CDR2 FYNNEI. V dropped 8 bases and J dropped 10; count of bases not matched to a gene: 14. The CDR3 loop spans 15 amino acids. The CDR3 region has the DNA TGTGCCAGCGGACCCCTAGCGGGGGAGAAAAGCGAGCAGTTCTTC. Protein: CASGPLAGEKSEQFF.

This clone was counted a few times. The genes are TRBV6-4 and TRBJ2-3, with TRBD2 matching over 7 bases. CDR1 MRHNA and CDR2 SNTAGT come from the germline V gene. This CDR3 is built from 15 residues. After removal of 2 bases from V and 4 bases from J, the junction contained 6 bases not matched to a gene. The CDR3 spells CASSDLAGAPDTQYF. DNA for the CDR3: TGTGCCAGCAGTGACCTGGCGGGAGCCCCAGATACGCAGTATTTT.

The rearrangement joins TRBV30 to TRBJ1-5; D possibly corresponds to TRBD1 (5 bases). CDR1 is GTSNPN and CDR2 is SVGIG in the germline V gene (reference sequence). V was shortened by 3 bases and J by 1 base, with 10 bases between the two germline ends. The CDR3 is 14 residues long. The CDR3 sequence is CAWSGGLSNQPQHF. The CDR3 nucleotides read TGTGCCTGGAGCGGGGGTTTGAGCAATCAGCCCCAGCATTTT.

The genes are TRBV5-1 and TRBJ2-7, with 8 bases aligning to TRBD2. The V gene end was trimmed by 0 bases and the J gene end by 3 bases; junction bases not matched to a gene: 5. The CDR3 spans 15 residues. Germline V gene data show CDR1 as SGHRS and CDR2 as YFSETQ. The CDR3 protein is CASSLDHGRDYEQYF. The CDR3 DNA reads TGCGCCAGCAGCTTGGATCACGGGAGGGACTACGAGCAGTACTTC. The variable domain in full, completed from reference TRBV5-1 and TRBJ2-7, reads KAGVTQTPRYLIKTRGQQVTLSCSPISGHRSVSWYQQTPGQGLQFLFEYFSETQRNKGNFPGRFSGRQFSNSRSEMNVSTLELGDSALYLCASSLDHGRDYEQYFGPGTRLTVT.

The chain combines TRBV19 with TRBJ2-2; perhaps TRBD2 as D (5 bases). The ends were cut back, 2 bases at V and 6 bases at J, with 10 bases in the middle. CDR1 LNHDA and CDR2 SQIVND come from the germline V gene (reference sequence). This CDR3 comprises 14 residues. CDR3 DNA sequence: TGTGCCAGTAGTATACCTCCGCGGGCCGGGGAGCTGTTTTTT. As protein: CASSIPPRAGELFF.

The genes are TRBV5-5 and TRBJ2-7, with a weak D call TRBD2 (6 bases). The CDR3 length is 14 residues. V lost 3 bases and J 3 bases, leaving 13 bases between the germline ends. Germline loops: CDR1 SGHKS, CDR2 YYEKEE (reference sequence). The CDR3 DNA reads as TGTGCCAGCAGCTCTGCGGGACGGAGCTACGAGCAGTACTTC. It translates to CASSSAGRSYEQYF.

The J gene is TRBJ1-4, the V gene TRBV27; TRBD1 is a possible D gene (5 bases). Germline loops: CDR1 MNHEY, CDR2 SMNVEV (reference sequence). The length of the CDR3 is 13 residues. Deletions cut 2 bases from V and 7 bases from J, with 8 bases between. The CDR3 is CASSLQGGEKLFF. The DNA for the CDR3 is TGTGCCAGCAGTTTACAGGGAGGTGAAAAACTGTTTTTT.

This clone was detected only a few times. The chain uses TRBV29-1 and TRBJ1-1, with 9 bases identical to TRBD1. Germline V gene lookup returns CDR1 SQVTM and CDR2 ANQGSEA. The J segment lost 3 bases and the V segment lost 5 bases, leaving 7 bases of the junction unmatched. CDR3 length: 14 amino acids. CDR3 nucleotides: TGCAGCGTTACAGGGGGCAAGGGGTACACTGAAGCTTTCTTT. Its protein product is CSVTGGKGYTEAFF.

This clone was seen more than once but under ten times. The gene calls are TRBV5-4 and TRBJ2-1, with TRBD1 identical over 7 bases. Per germline, CDR1 SGHNT and CDR2 YYREEE (reference sequence). The CDR3 is 15 residues long. Germline trimming cut 1 base from V and 10 bases from J; bases unmatched to any gene: 11. This CDR3 is CASSLSADRVYEQFF. The DNA of the CDR3 is TGTGCCAGCAGCTTGAGCGCCGACAGGGTGTACGAGCAGTTCTTC.

This rearrangement joins TRBV7-9 to TRBJ1-2; the D gene is possibly TRBD1 (5 bases). V was pared by 4 bases and J by 7 bases, with 16 bases between. The CDR3 covers 14 residues. Germline V gene sequence: CDR1 SEHNR, CDR2 FQNEAQ (reference sequence). CDR3 DNA: TGTGCCAGCAGCTCGGGGGGGAACGGGTTTGGCTACACCTTC. Its translation is CASSSGGNGFGYTF.

The rearrangement uses TRBV28 and TRBJ1-2; TRBD1 might be the D (5 bases). The germline CDR1 and CDR2 sequences are MDHEN and SYDVKM. The length of the CDR3 is 17 residues. The germline V and J ends were trimmed by 7 bases and 4 bases, with 25 bases remaining between them. Written as DNA, the CDR3 is TGTGCCAGCAACCCCGACCCGGCAGGGTACGGGCTCTATGGCTACACCTTC. It codes for CASNPDPAGYGLYGYTF.

This clone turned up a few times. The chain employs TRBV28 and TRBJ2-1; D call uncertain. The CDR3 has 14 residues. V lost 6 bases and J lost 6, with 15 bases in between. From germline, CDR1 is MDHEN and CDR2 SYDVKM. The CDR3 DNA follows: TGTGCCAGCAGCCGCCCCGAGCCCCCCAATGAGCAGTTCTTC. It is translated as CASSRPEPPNEQFF.

This clone was seen only a few times. The chain combines TRBV5-1 with TRBJ2-5; 7 nucleotides align to TRBD2. This CDR3 comprises 13 residues. The V segment lost 2 bases and the J segment 3 bases; nucleotides outside the gene matches: 1. Germline V gives CDR1 SGHRS, CDR2 YFSETQ. As DNA, the CDR3 is TGCGCCAGCAGCTTACGGGAGGAAGAGACCCAGTACTTC. Residues: CASSLREEETQYF.

V is TRBV20-1 and J is TRBJ1-4; 8 positions match TRBD1. CDR1 and CDR2 from the germline V gene are DFQATT and SNEGSKA (reference sequence). The CDR3 is 9 amino acids. V was pared by 5 bases and J by 15 bases, with 2 bases of the junction left unmatched. The CDR3 DNA reads as TGCAGTGCTGACAGGGGCGTGTTTTTT. As protein: CSADRGVFF.

This clone was observed a handful of times. This chain links TRBV5-4 with TRBJ1-2; the match to TRBD1 covers 10 bases. The germline CDR1 and CDR2 sequences are SGHNT and YYREEE (reference sequence). The CDR3 sequence is 16 residues long. The V gene end was trimmed by 4 bases and the J gene end by 4 bases; junction bases not matched to a gene: 10. In DNA form, the CDR3 reads TGTGCCAGCAGCCAACCGACAGGGGGCTTAGGCTATGGCTACACCTTC. Translation gives CASSQPTGGLGYGYTF.

Only a few counts were recorded for this clone. The chain links TRBV10-3 to TRBJ1-5; unclear D gene. The germline V gene encodes CDR1 ENHRY and CDR2 SYGVKD. Trimming took 6 bases from V and 1 from J, leaving 13 bases between them. The CDR3 runs to 15 residues. This CDR3 reads CAISDTVKSNQPQHF. The CDR3 region has the DNA TGTGCCATCAGCGACACGGTAAAAAGCAATCAGCCCCAGCATTTT.

This clone came up once. The gene calls are TRBV5-1 and TRBJ2-7, with 9 bases aligning to TRBD1. This CDR3 region has 14 residues. Trimming at V came to 8 bases and at J to 4 bases, leaving 10 bases not matched to a gene. From germline, CDR1 is SGHRS and CDR2 YFSETQ. The CDR3 DNA reads as TGCGCCAGTTGCCTAGGGACAGGGTTGTACGAGCAGTACTTC. It encodes CASCLGTGLYEQYF.